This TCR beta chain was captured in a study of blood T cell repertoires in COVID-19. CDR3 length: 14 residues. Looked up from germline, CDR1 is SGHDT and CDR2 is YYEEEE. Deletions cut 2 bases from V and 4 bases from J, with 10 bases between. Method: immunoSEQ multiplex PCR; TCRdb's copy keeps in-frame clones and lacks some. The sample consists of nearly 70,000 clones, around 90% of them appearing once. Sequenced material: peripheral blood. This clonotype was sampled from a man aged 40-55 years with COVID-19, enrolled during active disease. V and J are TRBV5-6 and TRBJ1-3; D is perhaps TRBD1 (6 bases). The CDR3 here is CASSFYRVGNTIYF. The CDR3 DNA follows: TGTGCCAGCAGCTTCTACAGGGTAGGAAACACCATATATTTT.